The rows below give T cell receptor beta chains drawn from one sample of a study of immune evolution from preneoplasia to lung adenocarcinoma. Clones were read by immunoSEQ multiplex PCR, and TCRdb kept only the in-frame ones, dropping some. The sample has some 5,400 clones, roughly 85% seen once. Material for sequencing was FFPE minimally invasive lung adenocarcinoma tissue. All receptors derive from a person aged 60 to 85 with lung adenocarcinoma. Each CDR3 is given without its conserved first and last residue. Fields, in order: V gene, J gene, CDR3 protein.

V gene: TRBV5-1
J gene: TRBJ1-2
CDR3 protein: ASSLLGGSRGYT

V gene: TRBV20-1
J gene: TRBJ2-1
CDR3 protein: SASQRGTF

V gene: TRBV11-2
J gene: TRBJ2-7
CDR3 protein: ASSPLGQGGNEQY

V gene: TRBV6-1
J gene: TRBJ1-1
CDR3 protein: ASSESGLTEAF

V gene: TRBV6-5
J gene: TRBJ2-7
CDR3 protein: ASSPRQPPYEQY

V gene: TRBV30
J gene: TRBJ1-5
CDR3 protein: AWSGGDPRGPQH

V gene: TRBV29-1
J gene: .
CDR3 protein: SVLGNYEQY

V gene: TRBV30
J gene: TRBJ1-2
CDR3 protein: AWSQDFLGYGYT

V gene: TRBV14
J gene: TRBJ1-1
CDR3 protein: ASSQVTQVYWRGSEAF

V gene: TRBV11-2
J gene: TRBJ2-1
CDR3 protein: ASSLGQATEQF

V gene: TRBV7-8
J gene: TRBJ1-1
CDR3 protein: ASSLNIWNTEAF

V gene: TRBV19
J gene: TRBJ2-5
CDR3 protein: ASSMGLQETQY

V gene: TRBV27
J gene: TRBJ2-1
CDR3 protein: ASSLSGTGYNEQF

V gene: TRBV7-6
J gene: TRBJ2-3
CDR3 protein: ASSLGLAGGTQY

V gene: TRBV11-2
J gene: TRBJ2-5
CDR3 protein: ASSLSDETQY

V gene: TRBV29-1
J gene: TRBJ2-1
CDR3 protein: SVDGLAGYNEQF

V gene: TRBV7-9
J gene: TRBJ2-3
CDR3 protein: ASSPRGPDTQY

V gene: TRBV7-9
J gene: TRBJ1-2
CDR3 protein: ASSLGSSGNYGYT

V gene: TRBV18
J gene: TRBJ1-4
CDR3 protein: ASSPPSGSREKLF

V gene: TRBV11-3
J gene: TRBJ2-1
CDR3 protein: ASSLVTLLSSGRGNEQF

V gene: TRBV5-8
J gene: TRBJ1-1
CDR3 protein: ASSLGLTNTEAF

V gene: TRBV18
J gene: TRBJ1-1
CDR3 protein: ASSPPEGGNTEAF

V gene: TRBV2
J gene: TRBJ2-2
CDR3 protein: ASTRTSGPTGELF